Given below is one T cell receptor beta chain in context. It has no known antigen specificity. Base qualities are not at hand, and no much larger clone is one base apart. The sample is drawn from a study of blood T cell repertoires in COVID-19 (dated by TCRdb to between 2020 and 2021). Broadly, across the study: Samples from collaborators originated in the United States, Italy and Spain and spanned both the acute and convalescent phases of COVID-19. The samples were drawn from two sources: the first 160 participants of the ongoing ImmuneRACE study, and 1,254 subjects contributed by 6 global collaborators. The dataset comprised deeply sampled blood TCRbeta repertoires from subjects exposed to, actively infected with, or recovered from COVID-19. The prospective study material was composed of cDNA or gDNA derived from T cells, B-cell-depleted T cells, or PBMCs. HLA class I and class II types, where available, came from metadata supplied by the sample provider rather than from assay-based typing. The repertoires were released in a freely available public database meant as a resource for research on the immune response to SARS-CoV-2. The sample metadata nearly always contained a de-identified subject ID, COVID-19 status, age in years and sex. The paper as a whole reports these results and caveats: How much clinical and demographic metadata was included differed by source and by participant, and the metadata was provided uncurated.

TCRbeta CDR3 regions were amplified from genomic DNA by means of the immunoSEQ Assay, a bias-controlled multiplex PCR. Concerning the study's data processing: The number of nucleated cells in each sample was estimated from the amplification of reference gene primers within the assay. To quantify the absolute abundance of each unique TCRbeta CDR3 rearrangement, sequence reads were collapsed and filtered. For each sample, productive Simpson clonality was calculated as the square root of Simpson's diversity index over productive rearrangements. Not all clones reach the TCRdb copy of this immuneACCESS table, which keeps in-frame sequences only. Checked studies attribute under half of the gap to unresolved V genes and leave the rest unexplained. V, J and clone size reflect that table, while D and trimming were determined from the DNA. The sample table holds about 41,000 clones, of which 65% to 85% were seen once. The ten largest clones add up to about 40% of the sample.

From the cysteine up to the phenylalanine, the CDR3 has a length of 16 residues. Only the CDR3 region is kept as DNA, spanning 48 bases read in frame from base 1. V loses 0 bases, J loses 8 bases, and the germline ends lie 19 bases apart. The germline V gene (reference sequence) specifies LGHDT as CDR1 and YNNKEL as CDR2. Collaborating institutions collected whole blood in K2EDTA tubes following their own protocols. Collaborator samples were shipped for TCRbeta analysis as frozen whole blood, isolated PBMCs, or DNA extracted from either sample type. Recombination linked TRBV3-1 (or the pseudogene TRBV3-2) to TRBJ1-2; TRBD1 could be the D gene, as 5 bases match. The sequenced sample consisted of peripheral blood. This receptor was identified in a man aged 35 to 55 with active or convalescent COVID-19. This receptor carries the CDR3 CASSQDRGLGTGGYTF. The nucleotide sequence is given as TGTGCCAGCAGCCAAGATAGGGGACTTGGGACTGGAGGCTACACCTTC.